This TCR beta chain was identified during a study of radiotherapy plus CTLA-4 blockade in lung cancer. Sequencing was performed with immunoSEQ multiplex PCR; in TCRdb, only in-frame clones are kept and a portion is missing. Here the sample spans some 100,000 clones, about 80% being singletons. The sample holds one count of this clone. Germline V gene sequence: CDR1 KGHSY, CDR2 FQNENV. The CDR3 has 14 residues. Unmatched junction bases numbered 3, after V lost 4 bases and J lost 2 bases. This TCR came from a human donor with non-small cell lung cancer that progressed on radiotherapy plus ipilimumab. This material consisted of peripheral blood, taken from a patient treated with radiotherapy plus ipilimumab. This chain links TRBV16 with TRBJ1-2, with 8 bases fitting TRBD1. CDR3 sequence: CASSLRGLNYGYTF. In nucleotides, the CDR3 is TGTGCCAGCAGCCTCAGGGGGCTCAACTATGGCTACACCTTC.